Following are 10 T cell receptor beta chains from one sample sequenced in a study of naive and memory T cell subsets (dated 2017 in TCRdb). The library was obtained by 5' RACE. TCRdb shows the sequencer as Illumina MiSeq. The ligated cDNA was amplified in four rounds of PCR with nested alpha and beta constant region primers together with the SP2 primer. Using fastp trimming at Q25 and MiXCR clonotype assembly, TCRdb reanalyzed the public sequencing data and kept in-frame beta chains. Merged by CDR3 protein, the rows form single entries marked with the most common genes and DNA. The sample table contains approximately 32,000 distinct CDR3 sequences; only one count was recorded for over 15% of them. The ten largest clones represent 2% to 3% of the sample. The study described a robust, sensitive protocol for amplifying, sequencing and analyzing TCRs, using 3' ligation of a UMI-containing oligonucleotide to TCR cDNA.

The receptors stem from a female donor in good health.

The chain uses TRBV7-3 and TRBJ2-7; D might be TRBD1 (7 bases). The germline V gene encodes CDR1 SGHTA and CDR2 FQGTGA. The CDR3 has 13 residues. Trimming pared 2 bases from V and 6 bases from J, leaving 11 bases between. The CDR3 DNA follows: TGTGCCAGCAGCTTATCCCAGGGGGGCGAGCAGTACTTC. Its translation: CASSLSQGGEQYF.

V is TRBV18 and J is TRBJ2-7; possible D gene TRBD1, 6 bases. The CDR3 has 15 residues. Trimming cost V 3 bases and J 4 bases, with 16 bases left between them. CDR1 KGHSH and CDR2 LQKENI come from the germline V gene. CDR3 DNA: TGTGCCAGCTCACCCCCCGGACAGACGTCGTACGAGCAGTACTTC. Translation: CASSPPGQTSYEQYF.

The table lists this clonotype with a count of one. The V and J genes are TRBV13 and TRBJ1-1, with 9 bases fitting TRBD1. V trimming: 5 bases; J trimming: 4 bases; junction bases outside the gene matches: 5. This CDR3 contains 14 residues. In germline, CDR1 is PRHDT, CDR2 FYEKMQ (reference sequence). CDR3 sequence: CASSGETGGTEAFF. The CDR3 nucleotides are TGTGCCAGCAGCGGGGAGACAGGGGGCACTGAAGCTTTCTTT.

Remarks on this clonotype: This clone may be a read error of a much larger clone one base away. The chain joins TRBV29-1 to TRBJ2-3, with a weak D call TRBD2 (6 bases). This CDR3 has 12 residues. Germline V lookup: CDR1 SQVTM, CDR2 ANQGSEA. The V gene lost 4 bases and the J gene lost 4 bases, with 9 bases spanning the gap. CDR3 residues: CSVAEGADTQYF. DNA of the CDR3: TGCAGCGTTGCGGAGGGTGCAGATACGCAGTATTTT.

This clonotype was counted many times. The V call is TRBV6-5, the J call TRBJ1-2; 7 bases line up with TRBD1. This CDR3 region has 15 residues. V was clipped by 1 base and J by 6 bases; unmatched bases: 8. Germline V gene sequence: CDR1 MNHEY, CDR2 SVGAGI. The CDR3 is CASSYLETGYDGYTF. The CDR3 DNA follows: TGTGCCAGCAGTTACTTAGAGACAGGGTACGATGGCTACACCTTC.

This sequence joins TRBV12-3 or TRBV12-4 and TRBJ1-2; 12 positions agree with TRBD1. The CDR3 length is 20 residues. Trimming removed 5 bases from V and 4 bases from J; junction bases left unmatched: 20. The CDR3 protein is CASSLEPTGTGGPSSYGYTF. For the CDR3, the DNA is TGTGCCAGCAGTCTGGAACCAACCGGGACAGGGGGCCCTTCTAGCTATGGCTACACCTTC.

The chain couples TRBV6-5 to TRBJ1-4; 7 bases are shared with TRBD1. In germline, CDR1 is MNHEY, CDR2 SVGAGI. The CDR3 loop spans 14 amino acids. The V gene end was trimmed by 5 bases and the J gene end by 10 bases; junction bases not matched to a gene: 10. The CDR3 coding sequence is TGTGCCAGCAGTCATGACAGGGTTCGTCGAAAACTGTTTTTT. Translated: CASSHDRVRRKLFF.

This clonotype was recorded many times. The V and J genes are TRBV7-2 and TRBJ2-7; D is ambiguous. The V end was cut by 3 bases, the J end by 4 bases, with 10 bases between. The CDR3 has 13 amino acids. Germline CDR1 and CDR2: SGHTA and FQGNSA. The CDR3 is CASSFGQTYEQYF. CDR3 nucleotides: TGTGCCAGCAGCTTTGGGCAGACTTACGAGCAGTACTTC.

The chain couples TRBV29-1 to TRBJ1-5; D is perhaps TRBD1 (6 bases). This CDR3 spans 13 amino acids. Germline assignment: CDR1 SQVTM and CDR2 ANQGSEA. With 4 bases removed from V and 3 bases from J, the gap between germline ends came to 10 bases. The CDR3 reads CSVGGGFNQPQHF. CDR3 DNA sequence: TGCAGCGTTGGAGGGGGATTCAATCAGCCCCAGCATTTT.

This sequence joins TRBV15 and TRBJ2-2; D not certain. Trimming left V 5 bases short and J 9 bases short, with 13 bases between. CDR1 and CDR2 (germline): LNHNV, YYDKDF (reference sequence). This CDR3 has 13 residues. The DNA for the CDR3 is TGTGCCACCAGCCGCGACGGGTTAAGGGAGCTGTTTTTT. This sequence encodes CATSRDGLRELFF.